This T cell receptor beta chain derives from a study of human CD8 memory T cell subsets (TCRdb year 2020). General notes on the study: TCRbeta repertoires of stem-like (TSTEM), progenitor exhausted-like (TPEX) and effector memory CD8+ T cell subsets were compared to assess their clonal relationships. TCRbeta repertoires were obtained from TSTEM, TPEX and effector memory subsets contributed by each of several donors.

No count is logged; frequency rates this clonotype as medium-sized (0.01 to 0.1%). Its antigen is still unknown. CCR7+ PD-1+ TIGIT+ early differentiated memory cells with dysfunctional, exhausted-like traits were defined as progenitor exhausted-like memory CD8+ T cells (TPEX). Density gradient separation was used to isolate peripheral blood mononuclear cells from healthy donor buffy coats. The study enriched total CD8+ T cells through negative magnetic separation using EasySep or MojoSort CD8+ T cell isolation kits. For each subset, total RNA was extracted using an RNeasy Mini Kit from duplicate vials of some 140,000 sorted CD8+ T cells. PBMCs were used either fresh or after being cryopreserved in fetal bovine serum containing 10% DMSO. Fluorescence-activated cell sorting on a FACSAria III was used to sort CD8+ T cell subsets to purity. General study outcomes and caveats: Similarly high normalized Shannon-Wiener diversity was shown by TSTEM and TPEX subsets, whereas comparatively lower diversity was seen in effector memory subsets. Chao1 estimates suggested greater repertoire diversity in TSTEM than in TPEX subsets, potentially reflecting a broader range of specificities. Only TCRbeta chains were sequenced, and repertoire comparisons were based on roughly six donors, with testing performed by paired t-tests and Bonferroni correction. Although both stem-like subsets shared clonotypes with effector memory cells, the overlap between TSTEM and TPEX repertoires was minimal, suggesting distinct antigen spectra for the TSTEM and TPEX subsets.

The germline V gene yields MGHRA for CDR1 and YSYEKL for CDR2. There are 14 amino acids in the CDR3, from cysteine to phenylalanine inclusive. No coding sequence is recorded. Data came from a NextSeq 550. A Human TCR Profiling Kit was used to prepare UMI-labeled 5' RACE TCRbeta libraries. Every TCRbeta library was prepared in parallel with an identical number of PCR cycles. Per the source publication's procedure: The number of functional CDR3beta clonotypes in each TCRbeta library ranged from 3,000 to 18,000. MIGEC 1.2.9 was used for UMI extraction and consensus assembly, with at least three reads per UMI being required. MiXCR 3.0.3 was used to extract in-frame CDR3beta repertoires. Diversity metrics were computed in VDJtools 1.2.1 after downsampling each sample to 42,000 randomly selected UMIs. For each sample pair, the repertoire overlap metrics D, R and F2 were calculated in VDJtools using the top 3,000 clones. TCRdb reprocessed the raw reads; every CDR3 protein sequence is a single record, and DNA is not supplied. The V and J calls, along with clone size, are taken from TCRdb and not from the paper's own processing. The sample's own table lists around 6,300 distinct CDR3 sequences. In total, the top ten clones hold 20% to 25% of the sample.

The clonotype was recovered from a human donor in good health. The sample was CD8+ T cells from PBMCs. Recombination connected TRBV4-1 to TRBJ1-5; without DNA, the TCRdb call of TRBD1 cannot be checked. This receptor has the CDR3 CASSQNQVAQPQHF.